The 20 T cell receptor beta chains in this list originate from one sample, sequenced in a study of tumor-infiltrating lymphocytes in primary liver carcinoma. Total RNA (roughly 0.45 ug) served as template for TCR beta cDNA synthesis primed by a constant-region primer. Three nested multiplex PCR rounds, a slightly modified ARM-PCR method, built the TCR beta libraries. Forward primers for TRBV1-TRBV30 and a C-beta reverse primer served the first two PCR rounds, at about 9 cycles each. TCRdb processed the multiplex PCR reads anew with MiXCR; each CDR3 protein has one entry. The sample lists about 29,000 distinct CDR3 sequences; 76% were seen once. It was from about 19-30 mg of unsorted bulk tissue that RNA and DNA were co-extracted. Sequences were obtained from liver tumor tissue from sampling region 5. The subset: tumor region T5, tumor centre. These receptors came from a man aged 40-55 years with primary liver carcinoma and hepatitis B virus infection.

This clonotype has a single count. As the CDR3 is not closed by the conserved phenylalanine or tryptophan, this likely results from a read error. The chain carries TRBV4-1 and TRBJ2-1; D call uncertain. The V end was cut by 4 bases, the J end by 13 bases, with 17 bases between. CDR1 and CDR2 from the germline V gene are MGHRA and YSYEKL. The CDR3 has 13 amino acids. The CDR3 sequence is CASSPGVRGEQFL. The CDR3 nucleotides read TGCGCCAGCAGCCCAGGAGTCCGAGGTGAACAGTTCCTC.

As regards this clonotype: An end of the junction does not agree with germline; a read error may underlie this. The V and J genes are TRBV11-3 and TRBJ2-1; TRBD2 agrees at 8 bases. Germline V gene data show CDR1 as SGHNT and CDR2 as YENEEA. CDR3 size: 15 residues. CDR3 DNA sequence: TGTACCAGCAGCGCCGGGACTAGAGAGGTTAATGAGCAGTTCTTC. Its translation: CTSSAGTREVNEQFF.

A remark on this clonotype: A read error may produce the germline difference seen at one junction end. The chain has TRBV6-1 and TRBJ2-3, with 8 bases aligning to TRBD1. Germline V gene sequence: CDR1 MNHNS, CDR2 SASEGT. CDR3 length equals 15 residues. The chain's CDR3 is CASSDETGVADMLYF. The CDR3 DNA follows: TGTGCCAGCAGTGATGAGACAGGGGTGGCAGATATGCTGTACTTT.

On this clonotype itself: The junction departs from the called germline gene at one end, perhaps through a read error. The chain combines TRBV6-6 with TRBJ2-7, with no clear D. Germline V gene data show CDR1 as MNHNY and CDR2 as SVGAGI (reference sequence). The CDR3 consists of 11 residues. In DNA form, the CDR3 reads TGTACCAGCAGCCAACACCGAGAGCAGTACTTC. It codes for CTSSQHREQYF.

Concerning this clonotype itself: One end of the junction varies from germline; a read error may be responsible. The V and J genes are TRBV2 and TRBJ2-7; no firm D call. Germline values: CDR1 SNHLY, CDR2 FYNNEI. The CDR3 sequence is 15 residues long. CDR3 in DNA: TGTGCCAGCAGTGAGAACTGGGCGGTCTCCCACGAGCAGTATTTC. Translation gives CASSENWAVSHEQYF.

In regard to this clonotype: Compared with germline, one end of the junction differs, possibly owing to a read error. V and J are TRBV11-2 and TRBJ2-2; TRBD2 might be the D (5 bases). Germline values: CDR1 SGHAT, CDR2 FQNNGV. This CDR3 is built from 13 residues. The chain's CDR3 is CASSSTNTGKLFF. The CDR3 DNA is TGTGCCAGCAGCTCGACGAACACCGGGAAGCTGTTTTTT.

This clonotype occurred a few times. The CDR3 end shows no conserved phenylalanine or tryptophan, and so a read error is likely. The DNA is left out, because the CDR3 cannot be placed on it with certainty; the CDR3 is given as TCRdb lists it. The chain recombines TRBV4-3 with TRBJ1-1; the table's D gene call, TRBD1, was not cross checked with the DNA. The CDR3 has 13 amino acids, counting both end residues. Germline lookup yields CDR1 LGHNA and CDR2 YSLEER. CDR3 region: CASSSQRGTEALL.

This chain joins TRBV5-5 and TRBJ2-1; D is unclear. Germline values: CDR1 SGHKS, CDR2 YYEKEE (reference sequence). The CDR3 runs 15 residues. Trimming left V 6 bases short and J 4 bases short, with 17 bases between. The DNA for the CDR3 is TGTGCCAGCAACTTAGTTCCAGGACGGTACAATGAGCAGTTCTTC. Encoded protein: CASNLVPGRYNEQFF.

A few counts support this clonotype. One end of the junction varies from germline; a read error may be responsible. The chain couples TRBV5-1 to TRBJ2-3; D gene ambiguous. Germline-derived CDR1 and CDR2 are SGHRS and YFSETQ. This CDR3 comprises 13 residues. In DNA form, the CDR3 reads TGCGCCGGCAGCTTGACGGACGGAGATACGCAGTATTTT. This encodes CAGSLTDGDTQYF.

The chain couples TRBV7-8 to TRBJ1-6, with a possible D match to TRBD1 (5 bases). The V gene's germline CDR1 is SGHVS and CDR2 FQNEAQ. The CDR3 is made up of 17 amino acids. V was cut by 2 bases and J by 6 bases, with 17 bases left in between. The CDR3 DNA follows: TGTGCCAGCAGCTTATATCAGGGTCTGGACTTTAATTCACCCCTCCACTTT. Protein: CASSLYQGLDFNSPLHF.

As to this clonotype: The conserved phenylalanine or tryptophan normally closing the CDR3 is absent here, so this likely arose from a read error. The DNA is omitted, as the CDR3 cannot be located on it reliably, and the CDR3 follows TCRdb's listing. This chain joins TRBV11-2 and TRBJ2-1; the D call of TRBD2 is as the table states it, not checked on the DNA. Germline V gene data show CDR1 as SGHAT and CDR2 as FQNNGV. Ends included, the CDR3 has 15 residues. CDR3 protein: CASSLQREGLGEQFL.

Of note for this clonotype: The conserved phenylalanine or tryptophan normally closing the CDR3 is absent here, so this likely arose from a read error. This sequence joins TRBV6-2 or TRBV6-3 and TRBJ1-1, with 8 bases that match TRBD1. The V segment lost 9 bases and the J segment 10 bases; nucleotides outside the gene matches: 13. The CDR3 is made up of 13 amino acids. Germline V gives CDR1 MNHEY, CDR2 SVGEGT. The CDR3 DNA is TGTGCCAGAGAAGAAGGACAGGGCGGAGGAGCTTTCCTT. It specifies CAREEGQGGGAFL.

As concerns this clonotype: One end of the junction varies from germline; a read error may be responsible. V gene TRBV11-2 combines with J gene TRBJ2-2; possibly TRBD2 for D (6 bases). From germline, CDR1 is SGHAT and CDR2 FQNNGV. The CDR3 extends over 13 amino acids. The CDR3 protein is CASRMTDTGGLFF. CDR3 bases: TGTGCCAGCAGGATGACGGACACCGGGGGGCTGTTTTTT.

The chain carries TRBV6-5 and TRBJ2-5, with D perhaps TRBD1 (7 bases). Germline V gives CDR1 MNHEY, CDR2 SVGAGI. The CDR3 loop spans 15 amino acids. Trimming shortened V by 7 bases and J by 2 bases, and 17 bases separated the two germline ends. The CDR3 reads CASMRDSTRQETQYF. The CDR3 nucleotides read TGTGCCAGCATGCGGGACAGTACGAGACAAGAGACCCAGTACTTC.

This clonotype was detected many times. The V and J genes are TRBV24-1 and TRBJ2-3, with 8 bases matching TRBD1. The CDR3 covers 16 residues. The ends lost 4 bases at V and 5 bases at J; junction bases unmatched: 10. Germline-derived CDR1 and CDR2 are KGHDR and SFDVKD. The CDR3 sequence is CATSEVGQGLGDTQYF. DNA of the CDR3: TGTGCCACCAGTGAAGTCGGACAGGGATTGGGAGATACGCAGTATTTT.

CDR3 nucleotides: TGTGTCATCAGTCTTAATGCGGAGACCCAGTACTTC. Translating it yields CVISLNAETQYF. This chain connects TRBV6-2 or TRBV6-3 to TRBJ2-5, with no clear D. Germline V gene sequence: CDR1 MNHEY, CDR2 SVGEGT. This CDR3 has 12 amino acids.

This clonotype was seen a single time. The chain combines TRBV12-3 or TRBV12-4 with TRBJ2-7, with D perhaps matching TRBD2 (6 bases). The V end was cut by 7 bases, the J end by 13 bases, with 26 bases between. CDR3 length: 14 residues. The CDR3 sequence is CASTSSVDSYVQYF. CDR3 DNA sequence: TGTGCCAGCACTTCTAGCGTAGACTCCTACGTGCAATACTTC.

Regarding this clonotype: This is likely a read error, given that the CDR3 carries no conserved phenylalanine or tryptophan at its end. The chain combines TRBV11-1 with TRBJ2-1, with 8 bases fitting TRBD1. In germline, CDR1 is SGHAT, CDR2 FQDESV (reference sequence). This CDR3 is built from 16 residues. CDR3 DNA sequence: TGTGCCAACAGCTTAGCGGACAGGGCGTACTACAATGAACAGTTCTTA. It specifies CANSLADRAYYNEQFL.

With respect to this clonotype: At one end, the junction sequence differs from germline, possibly due to a read error. For the CDR3, the DNA is TGTGCCAGTAGCCAAGGTGCGAACGAGCAGTACTTC. Residues: CASSQGANEQYF. The chain employs TRBV4-2 and TRBJ2-7, with D unresolved. CDR1 and CDR2 (germline): LGHNA, YNFKEQ. The length of the CDR3 is 12 residues.

The count of this clonotype is one. A read error may be the cause here, since a much bigger clone is one base away. This chain uses TRBV9 with TRBJ1-2, with D unclear. Trimming left V 7 bases short and J 4 bases short, with 20 bases between. The germline CDR1 and CDR2 sequences are SGDLS and YYNGEE. The CDR3 has 15 amino acids. The CDR3: CASGAHSRRGYGYTF. In nucleotides, the CDR3 is TGTGCCAGCGGCGCCCACAGCCGCCGCGGCTATGGCTACACCTTC.